Sequencing of this TCR beta chain was carried out in a study of beta chain features in type 1 diabetes. Findings and caveats of the study: Significant though moderate, a shortening of TCRB CDR3s appeared in all four CD4+ subsets of Type 1 diabetes patients.

Comment on this clone: Its antigen is currently unknown.

This CDR3 region has 14 residues. V lost 8 bases, J lost 1 base, and 17 bases lay in between. Germline V gives CDR1 SQVTM, CDR2 ANQGSEA. As every portion of the isolated RNA was reverse transcribed, the sequencing read expressed TCRB transcripts. Profiled with immunoSEQ multiplex PCR; TCRdb holds only in-frame clones, not every one. The profile shows around 300,000 clones, under 8.5% of them singletons. The sequence derives from a woman aged 18-29 years in good health. What was sequenced was central memory CD4+ T cells from blood. This chain links TRBV29-1 with TRBJ1-1, with a weak D call TRBD1 (5 bases). The CDR3 reads CSIKTAQGNTEAFF. CDR3 coding DNA: TGCAGCATAAAGACAGCCCAAGGGAACACTGAAGCTTTCTTT.